The source of this T cell receptor beta chain is a study of shared T cell receptors in the human thymus (dated by TCRdb to the early 2020s). Background for the entire study: The study examined how self-reactive, shared T-cell receptor alpha chains are generated in the human thymus.

Note on this clone: Its binding antigen is unknown. No clone much larger than this one lies a single base away; base qualities are absent.

The protocol used for the library was the immunoSEQ multiplex PCR assay. In TCRdb, the immuneACCESS table is reduced to in-frame sequences with V and J assigned. These tables do not hold every clone; where another copy was compared, an unresolved V gene accounts for under half, and the others remain unexplained. The sample records about 730,000 clones, 70% to 90% of which are singletons. Jointly, the top ten make up more than 0.01% of the sample. V lost 6 bases and J lost 6 bases; the stretch between them is 18 bases long. From its cysteine to its phenylalanine, the CDR3 spans 15 amino acids. The kept DNA is CDR3 alone, 45 bases in frame from the first base. The germline V gene encodes CDR1 MGHDK and CDR2 SYGVNS. The sample was also reused in another study, on human thymus T cells. That second publication adds: The donors were immunologically healthy infants in Finland who had open corrective cardiac surgery for congenital heart defects. The thymus tissue came from surgical resects taken out during corrective cardiac surgery. Usage of V and J gene segments appeared to be biased in both the thymic and the peripheral blood repertoires. According to the related research, thymic TCR repertoires were highly overlapping among unrelated individuals. The study used roughly eight infant thymus samples plus four related peripheral blood samples to characterize TCR alpha and beta repertoires. The cohort included over five male and two female infants, with donor ages spanning 7 to 244 days. Thymocytes were freed from the tissue by mechanical means and kept at -70 degrees C as pellets of roughly 8.5-31 million cells. A QIAsymphony instrument was used to extract genomic DNA from the frozen cell pellets. Using the immunoSEQ multiplex PCR assay, the TCRB and TCRAD loci were amplified from a standardized quantity of quality-controlled genomic DNA. The V(D)J region was spanned by amplicons of a length sufficient to cover the CDR3 and to identify V and J genes. Through the commercial immunoSEQ service, the amplicons were sequenced on an Illumina platform. Primer bias and sequencing errors were corrected as previously described, and TCRAD and TCRB were defined on the basis of the IMGT database. The repertoires were analysed using immunoSEQ Analyzer 3.0 and VDJTools for basic statistics, V/J segment usage, diversity estimates, rarefaction and pairwise overlap. Diversity was estimated using the Chao1, ChaoE, Efron-Thisted, Shannon and inverse Simpson indices, and was also estimated on datasets down-sampled to the size of the smallest sample. Repertoire overlap was determined by strict matching of CDR3 nucleotide sequence, V gene and J gene, and Jaccard-based multidimensional scaling clustering was applied. Thymus samples yielded on average approximately 860,000 unique TCRB clonotypes, compared with roughly 80,000 from blood samples.

The sequence derives from a girl less than two years old with a congenital heart defect. Donor details come from another sample of the same person, matched by shared clones. This sequence uses TRBV25-1 and TRBJ2-4; D gene: possibly TRBD1, on 6 matching bases. Specimen: thymocytes. The DNA is TGTGCCAGCAGCCCCAAACCGGGACATAGAAACATTCAGTACTTC. Translated, this is CASSPKPGHRNIQYF.